This T cell receptor (beta chain) was retrieved from a study of glioma-infiltrating T cells after dendritic cell vaccination. TCRB CDR3 was amplified from 2 ug genomic DNA or less. The data were produced by immunoSEQ multiplex PCR, yet TCRdb's version contains in-frame clones alone and is incomplete. This sample has some 46,000 clones, with 89% found just once. The germline V and J ends were trimmed by 2 bases and 4 bases, with 7 bases remaining between them. CDR1 is SGHNT, CDR2 YYREEE, per germline (reference sequence). CDR3 size: 12 residues. Time point reported: after dendritic cell vaccination, including at tumor progression/relapse. Before vaccination, two weeks after the third vaccination, and at progression, PBMC were collected. In this sample, this clone turned up once.

The chain joins TRBV5-4 to TRBJ2-7; possible D gene TRBD1, 5 bases. This clonotype was sampled from a human donor with glioblastoma. The sample was blood, taken after dendritic cell vaccination. This chain's CDR3 is CASSFQGYEQYF. In DNA, the CDR3 is TGTGCCAGCAGCTTTCAGGGTTACGAGCAGTACTTC.